This is a list of T cell receptor beta chains from one sample in a study of T cells in Graves' hyperthyroidism and ophthalmopathy. Each CDR3 protein gets one entry after TCRdb re-called the multiplex PCR reads with MiXCR. Altogether approximately 610,000 distinct CDR3 sequences are present, approximately 15% being singletons, with the ten largest covering about 4%. Input material: blood. The receptors stem from a woman aged 35 to 49 with Graves' ophthalmopathy. CDR3s include the opening cysteine and the closing phenylalanine or tryptophan. A D gene is named only where the DNA matches it firmly. Clone size is stated in some rows and not others, as once, few, many or a class when expanded.

V gene	J gene	clone size	D gene	CDR3 DNA	CDR3 protein
TRBV5-1	TRBJ1-2	many	TRBD1	TGCGCCAGCAGCTTGGAACCAGGGGGCGACTATGGCTACACCTTC	CASSLEPGGDYGYTF
TRBV12-3/TRBV12-4	TRBJ2-6	NA	NA	TGTGCCAGCAGTTTAGGGGTCCTGACTTTC	CASSLGVLTF
TRBV6-5	TRBJ1-1	many	NA	TGTGCCAGCAGTACCACAACAAGGGAGAACACTGAAGCTTTCTTT	CASSTTTRENTEAFF
TRBV20-1	TRBJ1-2	NA	NA	TGCAGTGCTAGAGATGCAGGGAGCGGCTATGGCTACACCTTC	CSARDAGSGYGYTF
TRBV20-1	TRBJ2-5	many	TRBD2	TGCAGTGCTAGAGATCCACGGGAGGGCCGAGGGACCCAGTACTTC	CSARDPREGRGTQYF
TRBV28	TRBJ2-7	many	NA	TGTGCCAGCAGTTTAGTGGTGGGGTACGAGCAGTACTTC	CASSLVVGYEQYF
TRBV29-1	TRBJ2-7	many	NA	TGCAGCGTTAGGGAGCGGGTCACCTACGAGCAGTACTTC	CSVRERVTYEQYF
TRBV5-4	TRBJ2-7	many	TRBD2	TGTGCCAGCAGCTCAGCGGGAGTCAGGAACGAGCAGTACTTC	CASSSAGVRNEQYF
TRBV3-1	TRBJ2-5	few	TRBD1	TGTGCCAGCCAGCGCCAGACAGGGACCCGGACCCAGTACTTC	CASQRQTGTRTQYF
TRBV9	TRBJ1-1	few	NA	TGTGCCAGCAGCGTAGGAGGGTACGACACTGAAGCTTTCTTT	CASSVGGYDTEAFF